A single sample gave rise to the 29 T cell receptor beta chains below, sequenced in a study of T-cell reconstitution after alpha-beta-depleted transplantation in children. Unique molecular identifiers were used in preparing the TCRbeta library. TCRdb called the PCR reads again in MiXCR, with one record for every CDR3 protein. The table records 400,000 to 550,000 distinct CDR3 sequences, about 10% of them present only once. Sequencing used PBMCs, obtained before TCRalphabeta/CD19-depleted stem cell transplant. The receptors stem from a child aged 2 to 10 with inherited bone marrow failure, due to receive a stem cell transplant.

There are many counts of this clonotype. The gene calls are TRBV7-2 and TRBJ2-7; TRBD1 aligns across 8 bases. After removal of 6 bases from V and 5 bases from J, the junction contained 12 bases not matched to a gene. Germline assignment: CDR1 SGHTA and CDR2 FQGNSA. The CDR3 length is 15 residues. The CDR3 is CASRTGVSAPNEQYF. The CDR3 nucleotides are TGTGCCAGCAGGACAGGGGTTAGCGCCCCGAACGAGCAGTACTTC.

This clonotype has only a few counts. This sequence joins TRBV20-1 and TRBJ2-7; a weak D match, TRBD2 (7 bases). The germline CDR1 and CDR2 sequences are DFQATT and SNEGSKA (reference sequence). The V gene lost 8 bases and the J gene lost 0 bases, with 23 bases spanning the gap. The CDR3 length is 16 residues. The CDR3 region is CSTRTPGGLSSYEQYF. The DNA of the CDR3 is TGCAGTACGAGAACGCCCGGGGGGCTGAGCTCCTACGAGCAGTACTTC.

This clonotype occurred many times. The chain recombines TRBV4-3 with TRBJ2-1; 13 bases align to TRBD2. CDR3 length: 15 residues. Germline values: CDR1 LGHNA, CDR2 YSLEER. After removal of 5 bases from V and 8 bases from J, the junction contained 6 bases not matched to a gene. CDR3 nucleotide sequence: TGCGCCAGCAGCTCTGGACTAGCGGGAGTATATGAGCAGTTCTTC. Translation: CASSSGLAGVYEQFF.

In this sample, this clonotype turned up many times. This chain links TRBV15 with TRBJ1-5, with D possibly being TRBD1 (6 bases). The CDR3 spans 14 residues. Trimming left V 5 bases short and J 6 bases short, with 14 bases between. The germline V gene encodes CDR1 LNHNV and CDR2 YYDKDF (reference sequence). This CDR3 reads CATSFETGGQPQHF. CDR3 in DNA: TGTGCCACCAGCTTCGAGACAGGCGGTCAGCCCCAGCATTTT. The full variable domain, rest sourced from reference TRBV15 and TRBJ1-5, is DAMVIQNPRYQVTQFGKPVTLSCSQTLNHNVMYWYQQKSSQAPKLLFHYYDKDFNNEADTPDNFQSRRPNTSFCFLDIRSPGLGDTAMYLCATSFETGGQPQHFGDGTRLSIL.

Many counts were recorded for this clonotype. The chain links TRBV29-1 to TRBJ1-1, with TRBD1 matching 9 bases. The V gene's germline CDR1 is SQVTM and CDR2 ANQGSEA. With V trimmed by 6 bases and J by 1 base, 6 bases remained unmatched. The CDR3 is made up of 14 amino acids. CDR3 DNA sequence: TGCAGCGTGGAGGGACAGGGTACGAACACTGAAGCTTTCTTT. Protein: CSVEGQGTNTEAFF.

Many counts were recorded for this clonotype. This sequence joins TRBV12-3 or TRBV12-4 and TRBJ2-2; a weak D match, TRBD1 (5 bases). V was pared by 1 base and J by 7 bases, with 13 bases between. There are 15 residues in the CDR3. The CDR3 nucleotides read TGTGCCAGCAGTTTAGGTCAAGGAAGGGGCGGGGAGCTGTTTTTT. It encodes CASSLGQGRGGELFF.

As concerns this clonotype: A much bigger clone sits one base away, suggesting this may be a read error. The genes are TRBV27 and TRBJ2-3; D possibly corresponds to TRBD2 (6 bases). Germline lookup yields CDR1 MNHEY and CDR2 SMNVEV (reference sequence). The CDR3 contains 15 residues. CDR3 DNA: TGTGCCAGCAGTTTAGTCGGGACTTTTCTCGATATGCAGTATTTT. Encoded protein: CASSLVGTFLDMQYF.

Many counts were recorded for this clonotype. The chain recombines TRBV4-3 with TRBJ2-6, with D uncertain. Trimming removed 5 bases from V and 1 base from J, with 15 bases in between. The V gene's germline CDR1 is LGHNA and CDR2 YSLEER. The CDR3 totals 17 residues. Here the CDR3 reads CASSAPNVGSGANVLTF. The CDR3 nucleotides read TGCGCCAGCAGCGCCCCCAATGTGGGATCTGGGGCCAACGTCCTGACTTTC.

This clonotype was observed many times. Mismatch with germline at one junction end may stem from a read error. The V and J genes are TRBV9 and TRBJ2-1, with D maybe TRBD2 (6 bases). There are 15 residues in the CDR3. Per the germline V gene, CDR1 is SGDLS and CDR2 is YYNGEE. The CDR3 region has the DNA TGTGCCAGCAGCGCGGGACTCAGCATCTACGATGAGCAGTTCTTC. Translated, it gives CASSAGLSIYDEQFF.

This clonotype occurred many times. The V gene is TRBV20-1, the J gene TRBJ2-5; TRBD2 aligns across 7 bases. With 1 base clipped from V and 5 bases from J, the junction kept 1 base outside the gene matches. Per the germline V gene, CDR1 is DFQATT and CDR2 is SNEGSKA (reference sequence). This CDR3 region has 12 residues. The CDR3: CSARGEGETQYF. DNA of the CDR3: TGCAGTGCTAGAGGGGAGGGGGAGACCCAGTACTTC.

The chain joins TRBV9 to TRBJ2-2; D is unclear. Per germline, CDR1 SGDLS and CDR2 YYNGEE. This CDR3 comprises 19 residues. V lost 3 bases, J lost 0 bases, and 21 bases lay in between. The CDR3 loop reads CASSASSRSPPTNTGELFF. Here the CDR3 DNA reads TGTGCCAGCAGCGCCTCGAGTCGTAGCCCCCCCACGAACACCGGGGAGCTGTTTTTT.

CDR3 loop: CASRPRMGNHQETQYF. CDR3 nucleotide sequence: TGCGCCAGCAGGCCCCGTATGGGGAACCACCAAGAGACCCAGTACTTC. This chain links TRBV4-1 with TRBJ2-5; D gene unclear. The germline V and J ends were trimmed by 6 bases and 0 bases, with 17 bases remaining between them. The CDR3 has 16 amino acids. Germline values: CDR1 MGHRA, CDR2 YSYEKL.

This clonotype came up many times. The chain carries TRBV7-2 and TRBJ2-5; 11 bases line up with TRBD2. Germline V gene lookup returns CDR1 SGHTA and CDR2 FQGNSA. V trimming: 5 bases; J trimming: 5 bases; junction bases outside the gene matches: 4. The CDR3 contains 14 residues. The CDR3 loop is CASSRTSGSETQYF. The CDR3 DNA sequence: TGTGCCAGCAGCCGCACTAGCGGGAGCGAGACCCAGTACTTC. The whole variable domain, filled in from reference TRBV7-2 and TRBJ2-5, reads GAGVSQSPSNKVTEKGKDVELRCDPISGHTALYWYRQSLGQGLEFLIYFQGNSAPDKSGLPSDRFSAERTGGSVSTLTIQRTQQEDSAVYLCASSRTSGSETQYFGPGTRLLVL.

The chain joins TRBV4-3 to TRBJ2-7, with D unclear. The germline V and J ends were trimmed by 2 bases and 2 bases, with 16 bases remaining between them. Germline V lookup: CDR1 LGHNA, CDR2 YSLEER. The CDR3 consists of 16 residues. CDR3 coding DNA: TGCGCCAGCAGCCAAAAATGGACGTCCAAAGCCTACGAGCAGTACTTC. Amino acid sequence: CASSQKWTSKAYEQYF.

This clonotype was recorded many times. V and J are TRBV9 and TRBJ1-1, with a weak D call TRBD1 (5 bases). The ends were cut back, 0 bases at V and 1 base at J, with 10 bases in the middle. Germline CDR1 and CDR2: SGDLS and YYNGEE. This CDR3 spans 15 amino acids. CDR3 DNA sequence: TGTGCCAGCAGCGTAGAAACAGGAGGGAACACTGAAGCTTTCTTT. It codes for CASSVETGGNTEAFF.

This clonotype has ten or more counts. The gene calls are TRBV5-1 and TRBJ1-1, with 8 positions matching TRBD1. This CDR3 comprises 15 residues. Germline V gene lookup returns CDR1 SGHRS and CDR2 YFSETQ. V was pared by 4 bases and J by 3 bases, with 8 bases of the junction left unmatched. The CDR3 nucleotides read TGCGCCAGCAGCCCGGACAGGGCCGGGGACACTGAAGCTTTCTTT. Residues: CASSPDRAGDTEAFF.

At least ten counts were recorded for this clonotype. The chain links TRBV6-6 to TRBJ2-5; D is ambiguous. The length of the CDR3 is 13 residues. The V gene lost 2 bases and the J gene lost 4 bases, with 8 bases spanning the gap. CDR1 and CDR2 (germline): MNHNY, SVGAGI (reference sequence). CDR3 sequence reads: CASSYRERETQYF. In nucleotides, the CDR3 is TGTGCCAGCAGTTACAGGGAACGAGAGACCCAGTACTTC.

This clonotype was counted ten times or more. The chain uses TRBV19 and TRBJ2-6; the D is unclear. CDR3 length equals 14 residues. The V gene lost 3 bases and the J gene lost 0 bases, with 3 bases spanning the gap. Germline CDR1 and CDR2: LNHDA and SQIVND (reference sequence). This CDR3 reads CASSITSGANVLTF. CDR3 bases: TGTGCCAGTAGTATTACCTCTGGGGCCAACGTCCTGACTTTC.

Ten or more counts support this clonotype. V and J are TRBV20-1 and TRBJ2-2, with TRBD2 identical over 10 bases. Germline loops: CDR1 DFQATT, CDR2 SNEGSKA (reference sequence). The J segment lost 2 bases and the V segment lost 5 bases, leaving 5 bases of the junction unmatched. This CDR3 is built from 15 residues. CDR3 nucleotides: TGCAGTGCTGTTACTAGCGGGACTAACACCGGGGAGCTGTTTTTT. Encoded protein: CSAVTSGTNTGELFF.

This clonotype was detected many times. The rearrangement joins TRBV5-1 to TRBJ1-1, with a possible D match to TRBD1 (6 bases). The germline CDR1 and CDR2 sequences are SGHRS and YFSETQ. The CDR3 length is 15 residues. Trimming stripped 0 bases from V and 8 bases from J, with 17 bases between. CDR3 in amino acids: CASSLGGAEREEAFF. The CDR3 nucleotides are TGCGCCAGCAGCTTGGGGGGGGCAGAGAGAGAGGAAGCTTTCTTT.

Many counts were recorded for this clonotype. The chain combines TRBV5-1 with TRBJ2-1; D uncertain. Trimming removed 0 bases at V and 1 base at J, with 5 bases between. There are 14 residues in the CDR3. The germline V gene has CDR1 SGHRS and CDR2 YFSETQ. The CDR3 sequence: CASSLDGSYNEQFF. For the CDR3, the DNA is TGCGCCAGCAGCTTGGATGGGTCCTACAATGAGCAGTTCTTC.

This clonotype was seen repeatedly, ten times or more. This chain connects TRBV4-2 to TRBJ2-7; 12 bases align to TRBD1. J lost 5 bases, V lost 4 bases, and 6 bases had no gene match. The length of the CDR3 is 15 residues. CDR1 and CDR2 (germline): LGHNA, YNFKEQ. For the CDR3, the DNA is TGTGCCAGCAGCCGCCGGGACAGGGGGCGCGACGAGCAGTACTTC. Residues: CASSRRDRGRDEQYF.

This sequence joins TRBV6-1 and TRBJ2-6, with unresolved D. Germline values: CDR1 MNHNS, CDR2 SASEGT. This CDR3 has 15 amino acids. The V gene lost 6 bases and the J gene lost 0 bases, with 9 bases spanning the gap. DNA for the CDR3: TGTGCCAGCAGGGCCCTCGTCTCTGGGGCCAACGTCCTGACTTTC. This encodes CASRALVSGANVLTF.

In its sample, this clonotype was seen many times. The V gene is TRBV7-8, the J gene TRBJ2-1; tentative D call: TRBD2 (6 bases). The germline V gene has CDR1 SGHVS and CDR2 FQNEAQ. The CDR3 covers 16 residues. Trimming pared 5 bases from V and 9 bases from J, leaving 23 bases between. The DNA of the CDR3 is TGTGCCAGCAGCCCTATACCGACTAGTATCCAGGGTGAGCAGTTCTTC. Its translation is CASSPIPTSIQGEQFF. Combining the CDR3 with reference TRBV7-8 and TRBJ2-1 gives the whole variable domain GAGVSQSPRYKVAKRGQDVALRCDPISGHVSLFWYQQALGQGPEFLTYFQNEAQLDKSGLPSDRFFAERPEGSVSTLKIQRTQQEDSAVYLCASSPIPTSIQGEQFFGPGTRLTVL.

The chain couples TRBV10-3 to TRBJ2-1; perhaps TRBD2 as D (7 bases). CDR1 ENHRY and CDR2 SYGVKD come from the germline V gene. V lost 4 bases and J 5 bases, leaving 12 bases between the germline ends. The CDR3 totals 14 residues. The CDR3 DNA sequence: TGTGCCATCAGTGCTCAAGGGGGGGACAATGAGCAGTTCTTC. This codes for CAISAQGGDNEQFF.

Many counts were recorded for this clonotype. The gene calls are TRBV29-1 and TRBJ1-2; D perhaps matches TRBD1 (6 bases). Germline V gives CDR1 SQVTM, CDR2 ANQGSEA. The CDR3 is 12 amino acids. V dropped 5 bases and J dropped 2 bases, with 9 bases sitting between them. CDR3 sequence: CSVPGQNYGYTF. Here the CDR3 DNA reads TGCAGCGTTCCTGGACAGAACTATGGCTACACCTTC. The whole variable domain, remainder taken from reference TRBV29-1 and TRBJ1-2, is SAVISQKPSRDICQRGTSLTIQCQVDSQVTMMFWYRQQPGQSLTLIATANQGSEATYESGFVIDKFPISRPNLTFSTLTVSNMSPEDSSIYLCSVPGQNYGYTFGSGTRLTVV.

V gene TRBV4-3 combines with J gene TRBJ2-7; D is perhaps TRBD2 (7 bases). CDR1 is LGHNA and CDR2 is YSLEER in the germline V gene. The CDR3 spans 15 residues. Trimming left V 1 base short and J 2 bases short, with 12 bases between. CDR3 coding DNA: TGCGCCAGCAGCCAAGCCCTCGGGGGGCCCTACGAGCAGTACTTC. This encodes CASSQALGGPYEQYF.

The V gene is TRBV19, the J gene TRBJ1-5; D remains unclear. The germline V gene has CDR1 LNHDA and CDR2 SQIVND (reference sequence). This CDR3 spans 14 amino acids. Trimming stripped 6 bases from V and 6 bases from J, with 15 bases between. The CDR3 loop is CASSGLQVVQPQHF. Written as DNA, the CDR3 is TGTGCCAGTAGCGGTTTGCAGGTCGTTCAGCCCCAGCATTTT.

For this clonotype: Possible read error: a much larger clone is one base away. This CDR3 fails to terminate in the conserved phenylalanine or tryptophan, so it likely reflects a read error. J is TRBJ2-5 and V is TRBV9, with 8 bases identical to TRBD2. This CDR3 has 15 amino acids. CDR1 is SGDLS and CDR2 is YYNGEE in the germline V gene. J lost 5 bases, V lost 3 bases, and 9 bases had no gene match. CDR3 loop: CASSAGLGGSETQYL. The CDR3 region has the DNA TGTGCCAGCAGCGCGGGACTAGGAGGCTCGGAGACCCAGTACCTC.